This entry lists 5 T cell receptor beta chains sequenced from one sample in a study of shared clonotypes between healthy human individuals. TCRdb's copy holds only in-frame clones and misses some; the assay was immunoSEQ multiplex PCR. Of about 1.1 million clones listed, around 77% are singletons. The sample was memory CD4+ T cells from PBMCs. The subset is: CD45RA-negative fraction. The receptors shown here come from a man younger than 35 in good health. Some clones in this sample may be carry-over from other donors' samples.

This chain connects TRBV18 to TRBJ2-5; TRBD1 matches 8 bases. CDR3 size: 15 residues. Per the germline V gene, CDR1 is KGHSH and CDR2 is LQKENI. Trimming removed 3 bases from V and 1 base from J; junction bases left unmatched: 4. DNA of the CDR3: TGTGCCAGCTCACCGAGACAGGGGACCCAAGAGACCCAGTACTTC. Protein product: CASSPRQGTQETQYF.

The CDR3 sequence is CASKVETGETEAFF. CDR3 sequence (DNA): TGTGCCAGCAAGGTCGAGACAGGGGAGACTGAAGCTTTCTTT. The chain joins TRBV2 to TRBJ1-1; 8 bases fit TRBD1. The CDR3 covers 14 residues. With V trimmed by 7 bases and J by 5 bases, 9 bases remained unmatched. Germline V CDR1 and CDR2: SNHLY, FYNNEI.

The rearrangement uses TRBV2 and TRBJ1-6; D not certain. The CDR3 covers 11 residues. V was clipped by 7 bases and J by 7 bases, with 5 bases between them. Looked up from germline, CDR1 is SNHLY and CDR2 is FYNNEI. CDR3: CASTLNSPLHF. The CDR3 nucleotides read TGTGCCAGCACTTTGAATTCACCCCTCCACTTT.

The V call is TRBV2, the J call TRBJ2-3; D not resolved. With 6 bases removed from V and 3 bases from J, the gap between germline ends came to 7 bases. CDR3 size: 12 residues. Germline CDR1 reads SNHLY; CDR2 reads FYNNEI. Here the CDR3 DNA reads TGTGCCAGCAGACTCCTAACAGATACGCAGTATTTT. It encodes CASRLLTDTQYF.

In this sample, this clone turned up once. The chain carries TRBV14 and TRBJ1-1; no clear D. The CDR3 sequence is 16 residues long. Germline V gene data show CDR1 as SGHDN and CDR2 as FVKESK. Trimming pared 1 base from V and 1 base from J, leaving 13 bases between. For the CDR3, the DNA is TGTGCCAGCAGCCAAGGTTTCGGGGTTTCGAACACTGAAGCTTTCTTT. Translation gives CASSQGFGVSNTEAFF.